Shown below are 11 T cell receptor beta chains from a single sample sequenced in a study of shared clonotypes between healthy human individuals. Profiling relied on immunoSEQ multiplex PCR, and the TCRdb table lists in-frame clones only, not all of them. The sample has approximately 2,300,000 clones; around 92% are singletons. The material sequenced was naive CD4+ T cells from PBMCs. Documented subset: CD45RA+ positively selected. All receptors come from a man in his late teens or twenties in good health. Some clones in this sample may be carry-over from other donors' samples.

This chain joins TRBV6-5 and TRBJ2-7; 8 nucleotides agree with TRBD1. V gave up 5 bases and J gave up 5 bases; unmatched junction bases: 8. This CDR3 comprises 14 residues. Germline V gene data show CDR1 as MNHEY and CDR2 as SVGAGI. CDR3 sequence: CASSATDRGNEQYF. The CDR3 nucleotides are TGTGCCAGCAGTGCCACCGACAGGGGAAACGAGCAGTACTTC.

The rearrangement joins TRBV11-3 to TRBJ2-7, with no clear D. The germline CDR1 and CDR2 sequences are SGHNT and YENEEA. V was clipped by 4 bases and J by 7 bases, with 17 bases between them. This CDR3 has 14 amino acids. The CDR3 protein is CASSSRLRSGEQYF. CDR3 coding DNA: TGTGCCAGCAGCTCGCGCTTACGGTCCGGTGAGCAGTACTTC.

As for this clone: The sample carries other DNA sequences with the same CDR3. The gene calls are TRBV5-4 and TRBJ1-2, with 7 bases lining up with TRBD1. There are 13 residues in the CDR3. Trimming took 0 bases from V and 6 from J; bases not matched to a gene: 2. Germline V gene sequence: CDR1 SGHNT, CDR2 YYREEE (reference sequence). The CDR3 sequence: CASSLGQGHGYTF. As DNA, the CDR3 is TGTGCCAGCAGCTTGGGACAGGGCCATGGCTACACCTTC.

The chain links TRBV12-5 to TRBJ1-1; D remains unclear. Between the trimmed V and J ends, which lost 5 bases and 0 bases, there was a span of 16 bases. This CDR3 has 16 amino acids. Germline CDR1 is LGHNT and CDR2 is FRNRAP. CDR3: CASGPTFGGLNTEAFF. The DNA for the CDR3 is TGTGCTAGTGGTCCTACATTTGGAGGATTGAACACTGAAGCTTTCTTT. Drawing the rest from reference TRBV12-5 and TRBJ1-1, the complete variable domain is DARVTQTPRHKVTEMGQEVTMRCQPILGHNTVFWYRQTMMQGLELLAYFRNRAPLDDSGMPKDRFSAEMPDATLATLKIQPSEPRDSAVYFCASGPTFGGLNTEAFFGQGTRLTVV.

This chain links TRBV11-2 with TRBJ2-1; no reliable D call. The CDR3 length is 14 residues. V was cut by 0 bases and J by 6 bases, with 9 bases left in between. Germline-derived CDR1 and CDR2 are SGHAT and FQNNGV. This CDR3 reads CASSLDRQVNEQFF. In nucleotides, the CDR3 is TGTGCCAGCAGCTTAGATCGACAAGTCAATGAGCAGTTCTTC.

The chain couples TRBV5-1 to TRBJ2-1; TRBD2 aligns across 12 bases. After removal of 2 bases from V and 7 bases from J, the junction contained 10 bases not matched to a gene. The CDR3 runs 17 residues. CDR1 is SGHRS, CDR2 YFSETQ, per germline. The CDR3 region is CASSLSSTSGSRNEQFF. The CDR3 bases are TGCGCCAGCAGCTTATCTTCGACTAGCGGGAGTCGGAATGAGCAGTTCTTC.

V is TRBV28 and J is TRBJ2-7; D not resolved. With 2 bases removed from V and 2 bases from J, the gap between germline ends came to 13 bases. The CDR3 totals 15 residues. Per germline, CDR1 MDHEN and CDR2 SYDVKM. The CDR3 DNA reads TGTGCCAGCAGTTTAGGAGCCCGGGCCGCCTACGAGCAGTACTTC. Its protein product is CASSLGARAAYEQYF. Filled out from reference TRBV28 and TRBJ2-7, the complete variable domain reads DVKVTQSSRYLVKRTGEKVFLECVQDMDHENMFWYRQDPGLGLRLIYFSYDVKMKEKGDIPEGYSVSREKKERFSLILESASTNQTSMYLCASSLGARAAYEQYFGPGTRLTVT.

The chain has TRBV14 and TRBJ2-5; D remains ambiguous. V shed 0 bases and J shed 5 bases, with 10 bases lying between them. Germline lookup yields CDR1 SGHDN and CDR2 FVKESK. The length of the CDR3 is 14 residues. The CDR3 region is CASSQERLRETQYF. The CDR3 nucleotides read TGTGCCAGCAGCCAAGAAAGGCTTCGGGAGACCCAGTACTTC.

The chain has TRBV5-1 and TRBJ2-7; 8 positions agree with TRBD1. Germline assignment: CDR1 SGHRS and CDR2 YFSETQ. V shed 4 bases and J 3 bases; nucleotides not matched to a gene: 6. This CDR3 contains 14 residues. The CDR3 nucleotides read TGCGCCAGCAGCACGGGACAGGCTATCTACGAGCAGTACTTC. This sequence encodes CASSTGQAIYEQYF.

The rearrangement uses TRBV5-1 and TRBJ1-1, with 8 bases aligning to TRBD1. Losses at the gene ends were 7 bases for V and 0 bases for J; bases not matched to a gene: 8. The CDR3 is made up of 15 amino acids. Germline loops: CDR1 SGHRS, CDR2 YFSETQ. CDR3: CASGYNRGMNTEAFF. DNA of the CDR3: TGCGCCAGCGGTTATAACAGGGGGATGAACACTGAAGCTTTCTTT. Supplemented by reference TRBV5-1 and TRBJ1-1, the full variable domain reads KAGVTQTPRYLIKTRGQQVTLSCSPISGHRSVSWYQQTPGQGLQFLFEYFSETQRNKGNFPGRFSGRQFSNSRSEMNVSTLELGDSALYLCASGYNRGMNTEAFFGQGTRLTVV.

This sequence joins TRBV9 and TRBJ2-7, with 7 nucleotides matching TRBD2. This CDR3 comprises 15 residues. Germline V gene sequence: CDR1 SGDLS, CDR2 YYNGEE. The V segment lost 2 bases and the J segment 3 bases; nucleotides outside the gene matches: 8. The chain's CDR3 is CASSVGSGSYYEQYF. In DNA form, the CDR3 reads TGTGCCAGCAGCGTGGGTAGCGGGTCGTACTACGAGCAGTACTTC.